The rows below give T cell receptor beta chains drawn from one sample of a study of shared clonotypes between healthy human individuals. Profiled with immunoSEQ multiplex PCR; TCRdb holds only in-frame clones, not every one. The sample contains millions of clones, around nine tenths of which appear only once. What was sequenced was naive CD4+ T cells sorted from blood. These receptors came from a man aged 18 to 30 in good health. Each CDR3 is given with its conserved first and last residue. Each record gives: V gene, D gene, J gene, clone size, CDR3 protein, CDR3 DNA. The D gene is left open where the match is weak. Only part of the rows carry a size: once, few, many, or a class if the clone is expanded.

>TRBV5-6|NA|TRBJ2-7|NA
CASSLATEQYF
TGTGCCAGCAGCTTGGCGACCGAGCAGTACTTC
>TRBV5-1|TRBD2|TRBJ2-1|NA
CASSWTSGSHNEQFF
TGCGCCAGCAGCTGGACTAGCGGGAGTCACAATGAGCAGTTCTTC
>TRBV2|NA|TRBJ2-5|NA
CASSQRGWETQYF
TGTGCCAGCAGTCAGAGGGGCTGGGAGACCCAGTACTTC
>TRBV6-1|NA|TRBJ2-4|NA
CASKRAKNIQYF
TGTGCCAGCAAAAGAGCCAAAAACATTCAGTACTTC
>TRBV5-1|NA|TRBJ2-3|NA
CASSLGTGDTQYF
TGCGCCAGCAGCTTGGGAACGGGGGATACGCAGTATTTT
>TRBV6-5|TRBD1|TRBJ1-2|NA
CASSQGAGYTF
TGTGCCAGCAGTCAGGGGGCGGGCTACACCTTC
>TRBV7-3|NA|TRBJ2-5|NA
CASSVTGPGETQYF
TGTGCCAGCAGCGTGACAGGTCCTGGGGAGACCCAGTACTTC
>TRBV27|NA|TRBJ2-3|NA
CASRRTSTDTQYF
TGTGCCAGCAGGCGGACTAGCACAGATACGCAGTATTTT
>TRBV14|NA|TRBJ2-1|NA
CASSPPGDTEKFF
TGTGCCAGCAGCCCCCCCGGGGACACGGAGAAGTTCTTC
>TRBV7-9|TRBD1|TRBJ1-1|few
CASSLSDRGTEAFF
TGTGCCAGCAGCTTATCGGACAGGGGAACTGAAGCTTTCTTT